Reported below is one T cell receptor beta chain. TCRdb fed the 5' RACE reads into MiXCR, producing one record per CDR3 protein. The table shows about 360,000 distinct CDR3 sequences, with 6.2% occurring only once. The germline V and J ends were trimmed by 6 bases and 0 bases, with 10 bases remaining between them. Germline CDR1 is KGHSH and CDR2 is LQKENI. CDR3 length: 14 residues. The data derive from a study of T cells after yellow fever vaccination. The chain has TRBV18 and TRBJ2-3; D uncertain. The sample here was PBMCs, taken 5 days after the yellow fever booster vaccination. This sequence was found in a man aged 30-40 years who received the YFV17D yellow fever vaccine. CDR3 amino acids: CASSTGQSTDTQYF. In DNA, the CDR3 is TGTGCCAGCTCGACCGGGCAAAGCACAGATACGCAGTATTTT.